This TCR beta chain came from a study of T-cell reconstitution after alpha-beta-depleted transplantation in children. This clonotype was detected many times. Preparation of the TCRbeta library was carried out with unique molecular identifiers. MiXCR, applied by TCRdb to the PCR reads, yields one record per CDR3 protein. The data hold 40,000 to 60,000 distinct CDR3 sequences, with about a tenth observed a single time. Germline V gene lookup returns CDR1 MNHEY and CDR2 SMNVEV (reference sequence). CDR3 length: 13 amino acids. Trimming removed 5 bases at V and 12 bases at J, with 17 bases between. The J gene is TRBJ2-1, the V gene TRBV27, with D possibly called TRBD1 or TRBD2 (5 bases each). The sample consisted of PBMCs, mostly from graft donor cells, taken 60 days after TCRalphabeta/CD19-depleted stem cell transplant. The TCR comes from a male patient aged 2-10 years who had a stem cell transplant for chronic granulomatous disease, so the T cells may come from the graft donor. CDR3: CASSPGPPNGQFF. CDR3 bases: TGTGCCAGCAGTCCGGGACCTCCCAACGGGCAGTTCTTC.